This T cell receptor beta chain was observed in a study of cytomegalovirus exposure and HLA in healthy donors. PCR amplification relied on 60 Vbeta primers (plus 13 Jbeta primers). Authors' processing steps: As a later analysis found, there were 82 million or so unique TCR beta chains, of which some 10 million were shared. Sequencing was performed with immunoSEQ multiplex PCR; in TCRdb, only in-frame clones are kept and a portion is missing. That table supplies the V and J calls and clone size; D and trimming were determined from the DNA. The sample gives some 150,000 clones, about four fifths of which show up once; 13% is in the top ten. CDR1 and CDR2 from the germline V gene are SGHDT and YYEEEE. CDR3 length equals 14 residues. The V gene lost 4 bases and the J gene lost 4 bases, with 11 bases spanning the gap.

The chain links TRBV5-6 to TRBJ2-2; D may be TRBD1 (6 bases). The source is a woman between 45 and 60 years old in good health and CMV-seronegative. Sequencing was carried out using PBMCs. CDR3 protein: CASSPGHATGELFF. CDR3 DNA sequence: TGTGCCAGCAGCCCGGGACACGCCACCGGGGAGCTGTTTTTT. The full variable domain, in which reference TRBV5-6 and TRBJ2-2 provide the parts outside the CDR3, is DAGVTQSPTHLIKTRGQQVTLRCSPKSGHDTVSWYQQALGQGPQFIFQYYEEEERQRGNFPDRFSGHQFPNYSSELNVNALLLGDSALYLCASSPGHATGELFFGEGSRLTVL.